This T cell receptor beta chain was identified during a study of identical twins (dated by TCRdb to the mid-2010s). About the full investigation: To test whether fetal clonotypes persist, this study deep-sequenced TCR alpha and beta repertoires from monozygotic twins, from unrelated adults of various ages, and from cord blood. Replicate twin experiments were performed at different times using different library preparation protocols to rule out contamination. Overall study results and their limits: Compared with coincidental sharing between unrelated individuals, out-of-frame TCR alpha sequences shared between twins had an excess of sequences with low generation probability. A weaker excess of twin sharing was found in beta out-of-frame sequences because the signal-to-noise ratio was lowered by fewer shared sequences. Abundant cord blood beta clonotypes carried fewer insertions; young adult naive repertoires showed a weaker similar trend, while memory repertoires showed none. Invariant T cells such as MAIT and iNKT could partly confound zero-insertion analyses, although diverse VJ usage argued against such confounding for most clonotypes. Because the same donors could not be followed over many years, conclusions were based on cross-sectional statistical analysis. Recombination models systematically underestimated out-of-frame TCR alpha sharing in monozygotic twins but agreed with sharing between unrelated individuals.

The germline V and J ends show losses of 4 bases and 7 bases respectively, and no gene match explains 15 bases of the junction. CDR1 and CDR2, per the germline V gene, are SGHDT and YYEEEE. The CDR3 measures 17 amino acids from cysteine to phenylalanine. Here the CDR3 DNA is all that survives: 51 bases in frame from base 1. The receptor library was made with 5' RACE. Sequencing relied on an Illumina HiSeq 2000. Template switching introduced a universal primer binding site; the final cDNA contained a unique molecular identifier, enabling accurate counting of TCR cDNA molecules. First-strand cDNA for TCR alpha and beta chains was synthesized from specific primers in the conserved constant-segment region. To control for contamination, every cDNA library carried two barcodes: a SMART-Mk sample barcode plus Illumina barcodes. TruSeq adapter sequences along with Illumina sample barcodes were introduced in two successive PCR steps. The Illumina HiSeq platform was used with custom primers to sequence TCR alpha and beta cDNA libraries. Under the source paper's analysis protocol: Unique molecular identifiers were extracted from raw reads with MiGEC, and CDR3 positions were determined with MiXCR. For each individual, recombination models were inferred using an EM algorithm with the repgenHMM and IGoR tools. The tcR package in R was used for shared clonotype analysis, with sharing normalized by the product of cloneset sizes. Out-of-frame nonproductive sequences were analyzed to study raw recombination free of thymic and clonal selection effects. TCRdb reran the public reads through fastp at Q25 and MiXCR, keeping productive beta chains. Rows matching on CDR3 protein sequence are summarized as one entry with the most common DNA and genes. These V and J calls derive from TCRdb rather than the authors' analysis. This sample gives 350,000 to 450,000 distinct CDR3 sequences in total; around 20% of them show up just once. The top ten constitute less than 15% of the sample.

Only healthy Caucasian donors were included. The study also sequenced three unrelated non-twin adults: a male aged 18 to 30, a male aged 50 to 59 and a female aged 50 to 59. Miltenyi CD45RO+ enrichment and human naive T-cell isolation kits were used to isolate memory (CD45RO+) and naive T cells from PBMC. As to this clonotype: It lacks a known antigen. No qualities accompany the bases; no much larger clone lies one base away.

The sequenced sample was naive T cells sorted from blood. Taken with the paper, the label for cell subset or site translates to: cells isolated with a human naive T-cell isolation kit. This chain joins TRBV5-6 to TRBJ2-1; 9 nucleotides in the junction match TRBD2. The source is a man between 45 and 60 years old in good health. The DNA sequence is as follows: TGTGCCAGCAGCCCGCGGGGCCTTGCTAGCGGGATTAATGAGCAGTTCTTC. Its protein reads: CASSPRGLASGINEQFF.